Given below is one T cell receptor (beta chain) in context. There is no known antigen for this receptor. No much larger clone is present one base from it, and per-base qualities are unavailable. TCRbeta CDR3 regions were amplified from genomic DNA using the immunoSEQ Assay, a bias-controlled multiplex PCR. As for the authors' bioinformatics: Nucleated cell counts per sample were estimated from amplification of reference gene primers within the assay. To quantify the absolute abundance of each unique TCRbeta CDR3 rearrangement, sequence reads were collapsed and filtered. Productive Simpson clonality was computed per sample as the square root of Simpson's diversity index over productive rearrangements. TCRdb limited this immuneACCESS table to in-frame rearrangements with V and J called. A share of clones is missing; checked studies link under half to unresolved V genes, and the rest is unexplained. V and J calls plus clone size are reproduced from that table; the DNA served to infer D and trimming. The sample data list roughly 250,000 clones, and about 89% of these were observed just once. Approximately 0.84% of the sample is taken by the ten largest.

These data are taken from a study of blood T cell repertoires in COVID-19 (dated by TCRdb to the early 2020s). About the investigation overall: The collaborator samples originated in the United States, Italy and Spain and spanned the acute and convalescent phases of COVID-19. The samples were drawn from the first 160 participants of the ongoing ImmuneRACE study and from 950 to 1,500 subjects provided by 6 global collaborators. Where available, HLA class I and class II types were taken from metadata supplied by the sample provider and were not determined by assay-based typing. The material from the prospective study consisted of cDNA or gDNA derived from T cells, B-cell-depleted T cells, or PBMCs. The dataset comprised deeply sampled blood TCRbeta repertoires from subjects exposed to, actively infected with, or recovered from COVID-19. The repertoires were released in a freely available public database meant as a resource for research on the immune response to SARS-CoV-2. The sample metadata nearly always contained a de-identified subject ID, COVID-19 status, age in years and sex. Here is what the overall study found, with its caveats: The quantity of clinical and demographic metadata differed by source and by participant and was supplied without curation.

Sequences SNHLY (CDR1) and FYNNEI (CDR2) are obtained from the germline V gene. The junction shows trimming of 4 bases on V and 9 bases on J, plus 16 bases between the germline ends. From the cysteine through the phenylalanine, the CDR3 covers 14 amino acids. Only CDR3 DNA remains: 42 bases, in frame from the first base. Each collaborating institution followed its own protocols to collect whole blood in K2EDTA tubes. For TCRbeta analysis, collaborator samples were shipped as frozen whole blood, as isolated PBMCs, or as DNA extracted from either sample type. Rearrangement joined TRBV2 to TRBJ2-1, with the D segment identity uncertain. This TCR was recovered from a young man with acute or convalescent COVID-19. The sample was peripheral blood. In nucleotide form, the sequence is TGTGCCAGCAGTGGGGCTCGTCTCGTCGGTGAGCAGTTCTTC. Translation gives CASSGARLVGEQFF.